A single sample gave rise to the 17 T cell receptor beta chains below, sequenced in a study of cytomegalovirus exposure and HLA in healthy donors (dated by TCRdb to 2017 to 2019). The library was prepared using the immunoSEQ multiplex PCR assay. The multiplex PCR relied on a mix of 60 forward primers for TCR Vbeta segments and 13 reverse primers for TCR Jbeta segments. Held by TCRdb, this immuneACCESS table contains in-frame sequences only and omits some clones. Under half of the omission traces to an unresolved V gene where checked; the cause of the rest is unknown. Counted in this sample were nearly 200,000 clones; approximately 85% of them appeared once. Of the sample, 5.5% to 7.5% is held by the ten largest clones. Sequencing input: PBMCs. These receptors were collected from a woman in her fifties or sixties in good health and CMV-seropositive.

The chain recombines TRBV2 with TRBJ2-7, with a weak D call TRBD2 (6 bases). Trimming took 5 bases from V and 3 from J, leaving 8 bases between them. The CDR3 runs 12 residues. The germline V gene encodes CDR1 SNHLY and CDR2 FYNNEI. The DNA of the CDR3 is TGTGCCAGCAGTATCGGGAGCTACGAGCAGTACTTC. Translated: CASSIGSYEQYF.

The gene calls are TRBV5-1 and TRBJ2-1, with 7 bases fitting TRBD2. Germline V gene data show CDR1 as SGHRS and CDR2 as YFSETQ. The CDR3 covers 14 residues. V was clipped by 6 bases and J by 4 bases; unmatched bases: 7. The CDR3 region has the DNA TGCGCCAGCAACCCCTTGGGGGGGTACAATGAGCAGTTCTTC. The encoded protein is CASNPLGGYNEQFF.

For the CDR3, the DNA is TGTGCCAGCACTCCATTCAGGGGGATGGCCTACGAGCAGTACTTC. It yields the protein CASTPFRGMAYEQYF. The genes are TRBV6-5 and TRBJ2-7; TRBD1 agrees at 7 bases. With V trimmed by 7 bases and J by 2 bases, 11 bases remained unmatched. CDR3 length equals 15 residues. Germline loops: CDR1 MNHEY, CDR2 SVGAGI.

This chain uses TRBV19 with TRBJ1-1, with 7 positions matching TRBD1. The J segment lost 4 bases and the V segment lost 9 bases, leaving 8 bases of the junction unmatched. The CDR3 runs to 13 residues. Germline assignment: CDR1 LNHDA and CDR2 SQIVND (reference sequence). CDR3 loop: CASSQQGGTEAFF. The CDR3 DNA reads TGTGCCAGCTCGCAGCAGGGGGGCACTGAAGCTTTCTTT.

The V gene is TRBV10-2, the J gene TRBJ1-2, with D possibly being TRBD1 (5 bases). V was pared by 4 bases and J by 4 bases, with 10 bases between. Germline V CDR1 and CDR2: WSHSY, SAAADI. This CDR3 has 13 amino acids. The CDR3 DNA sequence: TGCGCCAGCAGTGCCGGGGGTAGCTATGGCTACACCTTC. Translated: CASSAGGSYGYTF.

The chain's CDR3 is CASSDRASGSNEQFF. CDR3 nucleotides: TGTGCCAGCAGCGACCGGGCTAGCGGGAGTAATGAGCAGTTCTTC. This chain connects TRBV7-9 to TRBJ2-1; 10 bases align to TRBD2. The V segment lost 5 bases and the J segment 7 bases; nucleotides outside the gene matches: 8. CDR1 SEHNR and CDR2 FQNEAQ come from the germline V gene (reference sequence). The CDR3 has 15 residues.

This chain links TRBV4-1 with TRBJ2-5, with 10 bases identical to TRBD2. Trimming at V came to 2 bases and at J to 2 bases, leaving 2 bases not matched to a gene. Looked up from germline, CDR1 is MGHRA and CDR2 is YSYEKL. The CDR3 length is 15 residues. The CDR3 loop is CASSQILAGQETQYF. The DNA for the CDR3 is TGCGCCAGCAGCCAAATACTAGCGGGGCAAGAGACCCAGTACTTC.

V usage is TRBV18 and J usage is TRBJ2-6, with D tentatively TRBD1 (6 bases). There are 17 residues in the CDR3. CDR1 KGHSH and CDR2 LQKENI come from the germline V gene. With 5 bases removed from V and 0 bases from J, the gap between germline ends came to 14 bases. In nucleotides, the CDR3 is TGTGCCAGCTCAAGCACGACAGGTAGCTCTGGGGCCAACGTCCTGACTTTC. Translation: CASSSTTGSSGANVLTF.

In regard to this clone: Additional DNA sequences in this sample encode the identical CDR3. The chain is built from TRBV25-1 and TRBJ1-1; perhaps TRBD1 as D (5 bases). CDR1 is MGHDK, CDR2 SYGVNS, per germline. The CDR3 is made up of 15 amino acids. The V end lost 3 bases, the J end lost 3 bases, and 14 bases lay between the germline ends. CDR3 sequence reads: CASSDPGRGDTEAFF. In nucleotides, the CDR3 is TGTGCCAGCAGTGATCCGGGCCGGGGGGACACTGAAGCTTTCTTT.

In regard to this clone: One end of the junction fails to match germline, which may point to a read error. The chain recombines TRBV6-1 with TRBJ2-7; 9 positions match TRBD1. The CDR3 extends over 15 amino acids. Germline lookup yields CDR1 MNHNS and CDR2 SASEGT. The CDR3 loop is CASSEIGQGSSEQYF. The CDR3 DNA reads as TGTGCCAGCAGTGAAATTGGACAGGGGTCCTCCGAGCAGTACTTC.

The V and J genes are TRBV28 and TRBJ1-1; perhaps TRBD1 as D (6 bases). The CDR3 totals 12 residues. V lost 8 bases and J lost 5, with 12 bases in between. Germline V lookup: CDR1 MDHEN, CDR2 SYDVKM. The DNA of the CDR3 is TGTGCCAGCTTGACAGGCGGGACTGAAGCTTTCTTT. This gives the protein CASLTGGTEAFF.

Written as DNA, the CDR3 is TGTGCCAGCAGCGTAGGAGAAAATTCACCCCTCCACTTT. Residues: CASSVGENSPLHF. V usage is TRBV9 and J usage is TRBJ1-6; D call uncertain. Germline V gene sequence: CDR1 SGDLS, CDR2 YYNGEE. The CDR3 has 13 amino acids. Deletions cut 0 bases from V and 7 bases from J, with 5 bases between.

The V gene is TRBV2, the J gene TRBJ2-3, with TRBD1 matching over 7 bases. Germline CDR1 reads SNHLY; CDR2 reads FYNNEI. V lost 7 bases, J lost 2 bases, and 9 bases stayed unmatched. The CDR3 spans 15 residues. CDR3 DNA: TGTGCCAGCAATCACAGGGGACCTTCCACAGATACGCAGTATTTT. Its protein is CASNHRGPSTDTQYF.

CDR3 DNA sequence: TGCGCCAGCAGCCATATCGGGAGCAGGTGGGTCGGGGAGCTGTTTTTT. It encodes CASSHIGSRWVGELFF. The chain links TRBV4-1 to TRBJ2-2; tentative D call: TRBD2 (6 bases). Germline loops: CDR1 MGHRA, CDR2 YSYEKL. CDR3 length equals 16 residues. V was cut by 3 bases and J by 7 bases, with 18 bases left in between.

The chain recombines TRBV7-2 with TRBJ2-5; D not resolved. Trimming took 4 bases from V and 0 from J, leaving 9 bases between them. Per the germline V gene, CDR1 is SGHTA and CDR2 is FQGNSA. The CDR3 sequence is 14 residues long. CDR3 amino acids: CASSSRSYQETQYF. CDR3 nucleotide sequence: TGTGCCAGCAGCTCCCGTTCGTACCAAGAGACCCAGTACTTC.

The chain carries TRBV7-9 and TRBJ1-6, with 7 bases that match TRBD1. The V and J ends lost 1 base and 9 bases, in that order; junction bases with no gene match: 6. Germline V gene lookup returns CDR1 SEHNR and CDR2 FQNEAQ (reference sequence). The CDR3 loop spans 15 amino acids. The CDR3 reads CASSLGDREVSPLHF. CDR3 bases: TGTGCCAGCAGCTTAGGCGACAGGGAAGTTTCACCCCTCCACTTT. The full variable domain, with the rest looked up from reference TRBV7-9 and TRBJ1-6, is DTGVSQNPRHKITKRGQNVTFRCDPISEHNRLYWYRQTLGQGPEFLTYFQNEAQLEKSRLLSDRFSAERPKGSFSTLEIQRTEQGDSAMYLCASSLGDREVSPLHFGNGTRLTVT.

The rearrangement joins TRBV11-1 to TRBJ2-5, with D possibly TRBD2 on 6 matching bases. The ends were cut back, 2 bases at V and 4 bases at J, with 17 bases in the middle. This CDR3 has 16 residues. CDR1 SGHAT and CDR2 FQDESV come from the germline V gene (reference sequence). The CDR3 here is CASSLLTSGRGETQYF. CDR3 nucleotide sequence: TGTGCCAGCAGCTTATTGACTAGTGGTAGGGGAGAGACCCAGTACTTC.